This T cell receptor beta chain was captured by sequencing in a study of OX40 agonist ivuxolimab in advanced cancers. Findings and limits, study-wide: It was not determined which antigens were specifically recognized by the peripheral T cells that had undergone clonal expansion.

CDR1 and CDR2 (germline): SGDLS, YYNGEE. The CDR3 contains 17 residues. V shed 0 bases and J shed 0 bases, with 10 bases lying between them. The data were produced by immunoSEQ multiplex PCR, yet TCRdb's version contains in-frame clones alone and is incomplete. Of 60,000 to 70,000 clones listed, roughly 87% were seen once; the top ten hold about 12%. A word on this clone: Its antigen remains unidentified.

J is TRBJ1-6 and V is TRBV9, with D tentatively TRBD1 (5 bases). Sequenced material: CD4+ or CD8+ T cells sorted from blood, taken in a trial of the OX40 agonist ivuxolimab. This clonotype originated in an adult with an advanced solid tumor such as melanoma, head and neck, liver or kidney cancer. CDR3 amino acids: CASSVEGFSSYNSPLHF. In DNA, the CDR3 is TGTGCCAGCAGCGTAGAGGGGTTTAGCTCCTATAATTCACCCCTCCACTTT.